This is a list of T cell receptor beta chains from one sample in a study of cytotoxic CD8 clonotypes in ibrutinib-treated CLL. Assay: immunoSEQ multiplex PCR; the TCRdb copy retains only in-frame clones and omits some. The table has under 300,000 clones, approximately 76% seen once. The source material was PBMCs, sampled at disease progression, from a patient treated with ibrutinib. The receptor source for this set is a human donor with chronic lymphocytic leukemia. Both conserved end residues are part of each CDR3. The order of the fields is D gene, J gene, V gene, clone size, CDR3 DNA, CDR3 protein. The D gene is left open where the match is weak. The size field is filled for only some rows; it gives once, few, many or a size class.

D: .; J: TRBJ2-2; V: TRBV10-3; size: .; DNA: TGTGCCATCAGTGAACAAGGCCCCGGGGAGCTGTTTTTT; CDR3: CAISEQGPGELFF
D: .; J: TRBJ2-3; V: TRBV5-1; size: .; DNA: TGCGCCAGCAGCATTCAAGGAGATACGCAGTATTTT; CDR3: CASSIQGDTQYF
D: TRBD1; J: TRBJ1-2; V: TRBV29-1; size: .; DNA: TGCAGCGCATCCACAGGGGGCTATGGCTACACCTTC; CDR3: CSASTGGYGYTF
D: .; J: TRBJ2-6; V: TRBV15; size: .; DNA: TGTGCCACCAGCAGAGGTGGCGGTAGCTCTGGGGCCAACGTCCTGACTTTC; CDR3: CATSRGGGSSGANVLTF
D: .; J: TRBJ1-2; V: TRBV7-9; size: .; DNA: TGTGCCAGCAGCCACAGGGTGAATGGCTACACCTTC; CDR3: CASSHRVNGYTF
D: .; J: TRBJ1-2; V: TRBV19; size: .; DNA: TGTGCCAGTAGTCAGGCAGCGATCAACTATGGCTACACCTTC; CDR3: CASSQAAINYGYTF
D: TRBD1; J: TRBJ1-1; V: TRBV29-1; size: .; DNA: TGCAGCGTCCTTACAGGGGGCAACACTGAAGCTTTCTTT; CDR3: CSVLTGGNTEAFF
D: .; J: TRBJ2-3; V: TRBV5-4; size: .; DNA: TGTGCCAGCAGCTTGGCCCCGAGGGATACGCAGTATTTT; CDR3: CASSLAPRDTQYF
D: .; J: TRBJ1-6; V: TRBV5-1; size: .; DNA: TGCGCCAGCAGCTCCCTTAGAGATAATTCACCCCTCCACTTT; CDR3: CASSSLRDNSPLHF
D: TRBD2; J: TRBJ2-5; V: TRBV7-2; size: .; DNA: TGTGCCAGCAGCTTAATGGGGGCGGGAGGCGAGACCCAGTACTTC; CDR3: CASSLMGAGGETQYF
D: .; J: TRBJ2-7; V: TRBV4-3; size: .; DNA: TGCGCCAGCAGCCAAGCCCAGGGGGGCTACGAGCAGTACTTC; CDR3: CASSQAQGGYEQYF
D: .; J: TRBJ2-1; V: TRBV21-1; size: .; DNA: TGTGCCAGCCTTGATGGCCGGCTGTATTACAATGAGCAGTTCTTC; CDR3: CASLDGRLYYNEQFF
D: .; J: TRBJ1-4; V: TRBV5-4; size: .; DNA: TGTGCCAGCAGGACCACAGGAGCAACTAATGAAAAACTGTTTTTT; CDR3: CASRTTGATNEKLFF
D: .; J: TRBJ2-2; V: TRBV9; size: once; DNA: TGTGCCAGCAGCGTAGGCTGGGCGAACACCGGGGAGCTGTTTTTT; CDR3: CASSVGWANTGELFF
D: .; J: TRBJ1-1; V: TRBV29-1; size: .; DNA: TGCAGCGTTGGGGCAAACCTTCGCCTGAACACTGAAGCTTTCTTT; CDR3: CSVGANLRLNTEAFF
D: .; J: TRBJ2-4; V: TRBV7-9; size: .; DNA: TGTGCCAGCAGCCCGGGGCTGGCCAAAAACATTCAGTACTTC; CDR3: CASSPGLAKNIQYF
D: .; J: TRBJ2-7; V: TRBV7-8; size: .; DNA: TGTGCCAGCAGCGTAGGTCAGGGTTTCCACTCGGCCTACGAGCAGTACTTC; CDR3: CASSVGQGFHSAYEQYF
D: .; J: TRBJ1-3; V: TRBV13; size: .; DNA: TGTGCCAGCAGCTTAGGCCAAGGGACCGGAAACACCATATATTTT; CDR3: CASSLGQGTGNTIYF
D: TRBD2; J: TRBJ2-2; V: TRBV5-4; size: .; DNA: TGTGCCAGCAGCTTCAGTAGCGGGGGGGCCACCGGGGAGCTGTTTTTT; CDR3: CASSFSSGGATGELFF
D: TRBD2; J: TRBJ2-7; V: TRBV7-2; size: once; DNA: TGTGCCAGCAGCCGTGAGGGACTAGCGGGAGACGAGCAGTACTTC; CDR3: CASSREGLAGDEQYF
D: .; J: TRBJ2-2; V: TRBV29-1; size: .; DNA: TGCAGCGTTGAAGGCCAGAACACCGGGGAGCTGTTTTTT; CDR3: CSVEGQNTGELFF
D: .; J: TRBJ2-7; V: TRBV2; size: few; DNA: TGTGCCAGCAGTAGACCTCATAGCTCCTACGAGCAGTACTTC; CDR3: CASSRPHSSYEQYF